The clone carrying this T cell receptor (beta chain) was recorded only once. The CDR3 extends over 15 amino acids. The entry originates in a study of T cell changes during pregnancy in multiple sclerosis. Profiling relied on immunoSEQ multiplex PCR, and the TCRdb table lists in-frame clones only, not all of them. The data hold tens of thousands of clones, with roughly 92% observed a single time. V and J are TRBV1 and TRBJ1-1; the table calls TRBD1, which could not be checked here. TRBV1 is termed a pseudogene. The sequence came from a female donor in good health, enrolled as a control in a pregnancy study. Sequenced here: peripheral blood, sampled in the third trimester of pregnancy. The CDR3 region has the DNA TGCACCAGCAGCCTCCTTCCGAGACAGAACACTGAAGCTTTCTTT. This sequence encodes CTSSLLPRQNTEAFF.